These T cell receptor beta chains were read from a single sample in a study of cytomegalovirus exposure and HLA in healthy donors. Using immunoSEQ multiplex PCR, the repertoire was profiled, and TCRdb retains in-frame clones only, with some absent. The sample carries 130,000 to 150,000 clones, roughly 76% recorded once. What was sequenced was PBMCs. These receptors were obtained from a woman aged 35 to 49 in good health and CMV-seronegative. Each CDR3 is given with its conserved first and last residue. A D gene is named only where the DNA matches it firmly. Where a row states a size, it is once, few, many or the class of an expanded clone; other rows omit it.

TRBD1,TRBJ2-1,TRBV6-5,NA,TGTGCCAGCAGCACTGACAGGGATCCCTACAATGAGCAGTTCTTC,CASSTDRDPYNEQFF
TRBD2,TRBJ2-6,TRBV28,NA,TGTGCCAGCAGTCCAGCGGGGGGGAGCCATTCCTCTGGGGCCAACGTCCTGACTTTC,CASSPAGGSHSSGANVLTF
NA,TRBJ1-5,TRBV6-5,few,TGTGCCAGCAGAACGGGCAATCAGCCCCAGCATTTT,CASRTGNQPQHF
NA,TRBJ1-1,TRBV27,few,TGTGCCAGCAGTTTCCTGGGCAGTGTGAACACTGAAGCTTTCTTT,CASSFLGSVNTEAFF
NA,TRBJ2-3,TRBV15,NA,TGTGCCACCAGCAGAGAACGGGGAAACACAGATACGCAGTATTTT,CATSRERGNTDTQYF
TRBD1,TRBJ1-1,TRBV6-5,NA,TGTGCCAGCAGTCCGGGACAGGGGAAGAACACTGAAGCTTTCTTT,CASSPGQGKNTEAFF
NA,TRBJ2-5,TRBV18,NA,TGTGCCAGCTCACCAAGATCAGGTGGAGGGGCAGAGACCCAGTACTTC,CASSPRSGGGAETQYF
NA,TRBJ1-5,TRBV5-6,NA,TGTGCCAGCAGCCCCGGACTGAGTAATCAGCCCCAGCATTTT,CASSPGLSNQPQHF
TRBD2,TRBJ2-1,TRBV4-2,NA,TGTGCCAGCAGCAAGGGACTAGCGGGGTCTAATGAGCAGTTCTTC,CASSKGLAGSNEQFF
NA,TRBJ2-6,TRBV5-4,NA,TGTGCCAGCAGCGGGACAACTACCTCTGGGGCCAACGTCCTGACTTTC,CASSGTTTSGANVLTF
NA,TRBJ1-1,TRBV5-4,NA,TGTGCCAGCAGCCTGGGGGGAGACACTGAAGCTTTCTTT,CASSLGGDTEAFF
NA,TRBJ1-1,TRBV9,NA,TGTGCCAGCAGCCCCTCGCACAACATCGAAGAAGCTTTCTTT,CASSPSHNIEEAFF
NA,TRBJ1-1,TRBV7-2,NA,TGTGCCAGCAGCTTAAAGGCAGGCACTGAAGCTTTCTTT,CASSLKAGTEAFF
TRBD1,TRBJ1-3,TRBV7-9,NA,TGTGCCAGCAGTTCGGGACAGGGGGTTTATGGAAACACCATATATTTT,CASSSGQGVYGNTIYF
NA,TRBJ1-1,TRBV7-6,NA,TGTGCCAGCAGCTTAGCCGGTTCCTCAGGAGCTTTCTTT,CASSLAGSSGAFF
TRBD1,TRBJ2-2,TRBV4-1,NA,TGCGCCAGCAGCCACAAACTCCCGGGACAGATTAACACCGGGGAGCTGTTTTTT,CASSHKLPGQINTGELFF
TRBD2,TRBJ2-1,TRBV13,NA,TGTGCCAGCAGCTCCCCAGCGGGGCATGAGCAGTTCTTC,CASSSPAGHEQFF
NA,TRBJ2-5,TRBV28,NA,TGTGCCAGCAGTTTATGGGACACAACACCGATGACCCAGTACTTC,CASSLWDTTPMTQYF
NA,TRBJ2-1,TRBV13,NA,TGTGCCAGCAGCTTTTTTGCCGCTGGGCCAGCCTCCTCCTACAATGAGCAGTTCTTC,CASSFFAAGPASSYNEQFF
TRBD1,TRBJ2-3,TRBV28,NA,TGTGCCAGCAGTCCGGGACAGGGCACAGATACGCAGTATTTT,CASSPGQGTDTQYF
TRBD1,TRBJ2-1,TRBV14,NA,TGTGCCAGCAGCCAAGTAACCGGGACAGGGGCGAACAATGAGCAGTTCTTC,CASSQVTGTGANNEQFF
TRBD1,TRBJ1-1,TRBV2,NA,TGTGCCAGCAGTATTGCGGAGACAGGGCCCACTGAAGCTTTCTTT,CASSIAETGPTEAFF
NA,TRBJ1-5,TRBV5-6,NA,TGTGCCAGCAGCTCCTTCGGGATTGGTGGTCAGCCCCAGCATTTT,CASSSFGIGGQPQHF
NA,TRBJ1-5,TRBV28,few,TGTGCCAGCAGTTTAACTAATCAGCCCCAGCATTTT,CASSLTNQPQHF
NA,TRBJ2-1,TRBV11-1,NA,TGTGCCAGCAGCCCAGGGTTAGCGGAATACAATGAGCAGTTCTTC,CASSPGLAEYNEQFF
NA,TRBJ1-4,TRBV6-5,NA,TGTGCCAGCAGTTACTCGCGCCCGAATGAAAAACTGTTTTTT,CASSYSRPNEKLFF
TRBD1,TRBJ1-5,TRBV7-9,NA,TGTGCCAGCAGCTTAGCCGAAGGGGGCGGGCATCAGCTCCAGCATTTT,CASSLAEGGGHQLQHF
NA,TRBJ2-2,TRBV4-3,NA,TGCGCCAGCAGCCAAGTGTGGTTCAGGGAAAACACCGGGGAGCTGTTTTTT,CASSQVWFRENTGELFF
NA,TRBJ1-5,TRBV7-2,NA,TGTGCCAGCAGCTTAGATCCTAATAGGCCCCAGCATTTT,CASSLDPNRPQHF
NA,TRBJ1-6,TRBV28,NA,TGTGCCAGCAGTCCCCGGGGGGCGCGTAATTCACCCCTCCACTTT,CASSPRGARNSPLHF
TRBD1,TRBJ1-6,TRBV5-6,NA,TGTGCCAGCAGCCCTTTCGTGGGACAGTATAATTCACCCCTCCACTTT,CASSPFVGQYNSPLHF
NA,TRBJ1-4,TRBV7-6,NA,TGTGCCAGCAGCTTAGAACCGCCAGCTAATGAAAAACTGTTTTTT,CASSLEPPANEKLFF
NA,TRBJ2-5,TRBV29-1,few,TGCAGCGTTAGATCTGGGGGAGGGACCCAGTACTTC,CSVRSGGGTQYF
TRBD2,TRBJ2-5,TRBV9,NA,TGTGCCAGCAGCGCCCTCGGACTAGCGGGGGGCCAAGAGACCCAGTACTTC,CASSALGLAGGQETQYF
TRBD1,TRBJ1-3,TRBV9,once,TGTGCCAGCAGCGTCGGGACAGGGGTTAGGTCTGGAAACACCATATATTTT,CASSVGTGVRSGNTIYF
NA,TRBJ1-6,TRBV7-2,NA,TGTGCCAGCAGCCCTCAGGGAATCAGATCCCTCCACTTT,CASSPQGIRSLHF
NA,TRBJ1-5,TRBV27,once,TGTGCCAGCAAACCCGGGAGTGTGGGCAATCAGCCCCAGCATTTT,CASKPGSVGNQPQHF
NA,TRBJ1-2,TRBV27,NA,TGTGCCAGCAGTTTAAAGGCGGGGGTACGGTATGGCTACACCTTC,CASSLKAGVRYGYTF
TRBD1,TRBJ2-7,TRBV5-8,NA,TGTGCCAGCAGCATGGGAGGGACAGGGTACGAGCAGTACTTC,CASSMGGTGYEQYF
NA,TRBJ1-1,TRBV4-1,NA,TGCGCCAGCAGCCACCCTGGGGCTCCCACTGAAGCTTTCTTT,CASSHPGAPTEAFF
NA,TRBJ1-5,TRBV19,NA,TGTGCCAGTTCTCAGGGTTCTAATCAGCCCCAGCATTTT,CASSQGSNQPQHF